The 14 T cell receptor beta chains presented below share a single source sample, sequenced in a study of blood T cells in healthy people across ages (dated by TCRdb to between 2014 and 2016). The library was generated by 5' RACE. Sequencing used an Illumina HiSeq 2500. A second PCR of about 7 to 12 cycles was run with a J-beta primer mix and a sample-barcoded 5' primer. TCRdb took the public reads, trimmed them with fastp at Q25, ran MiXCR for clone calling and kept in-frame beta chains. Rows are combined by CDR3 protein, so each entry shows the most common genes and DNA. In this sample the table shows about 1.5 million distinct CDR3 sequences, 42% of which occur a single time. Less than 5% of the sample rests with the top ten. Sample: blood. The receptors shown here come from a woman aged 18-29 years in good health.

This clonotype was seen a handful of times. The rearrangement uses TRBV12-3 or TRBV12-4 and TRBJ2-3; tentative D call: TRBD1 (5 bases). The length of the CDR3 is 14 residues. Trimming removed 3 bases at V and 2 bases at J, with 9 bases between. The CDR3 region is CASSFVRDTDTQYF. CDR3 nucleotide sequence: TGTGCCAGCAGTTTTGTCAGGGACACAGATACGCAGTATTTT.

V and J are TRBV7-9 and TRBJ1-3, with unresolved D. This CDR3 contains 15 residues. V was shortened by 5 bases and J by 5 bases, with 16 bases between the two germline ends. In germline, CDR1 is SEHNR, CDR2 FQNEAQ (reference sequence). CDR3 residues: CASSRTGAARNTIYF. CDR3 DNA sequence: TGTGCCAGCAGCCGCACTGGAGCAGCAAGAAACACCATATATTTT. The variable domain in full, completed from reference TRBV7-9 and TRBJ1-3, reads DTGVSQNPRHKITKRGQNVTFRCDPISEHNRLYWYRQTLGQGPEFLTYFQNEAQLEKSRLLSDRFSAERPKGSFSTLEIQRTEQGDSAMYLCASSRTGAARNTIYFGEGSWLTVV.

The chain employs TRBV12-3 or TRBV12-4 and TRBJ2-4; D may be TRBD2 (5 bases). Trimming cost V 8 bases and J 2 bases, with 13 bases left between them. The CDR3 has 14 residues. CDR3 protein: CASCPSGSKNIQYF. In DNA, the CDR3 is TGTGCCAGCTGCCCTTCGGGATCCAAAAACATTCAGTACTTC.

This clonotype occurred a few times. This chain's CDR3 is CASSLRHPATNEKLFF. The CDR3 DNA reads as TGTGCCAGCAGCCTCCGACATCCCGCAACTAATGAAAAACTGTTTTTT. The chain is built from TRBV14 and TRBJ1-4; D not resolved. The CDR3 sequence is 16 residues long. Trimming left V 4 bases short and J 0 bases short, with 12 bases between. The germline CDR1 and CDR2 sequences are SGHDN and FVKESK.

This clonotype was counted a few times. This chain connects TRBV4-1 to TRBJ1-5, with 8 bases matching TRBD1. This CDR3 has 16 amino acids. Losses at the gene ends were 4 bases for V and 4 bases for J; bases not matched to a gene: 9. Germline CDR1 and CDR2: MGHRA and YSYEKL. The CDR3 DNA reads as TGCGCCAGCAGCCTAGGTTCGGGACAGGCGAATCAGCCCCAGCATTTT. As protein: CASSLGSGQANQPQHF.

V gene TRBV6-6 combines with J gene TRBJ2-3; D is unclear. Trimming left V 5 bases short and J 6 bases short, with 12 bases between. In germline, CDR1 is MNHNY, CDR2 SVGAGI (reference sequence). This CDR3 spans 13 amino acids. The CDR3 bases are TGTGCCAGCAGTGACGTGGGGTCGGATACGCAGTATTTT. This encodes CASSDVGSDTQYF.

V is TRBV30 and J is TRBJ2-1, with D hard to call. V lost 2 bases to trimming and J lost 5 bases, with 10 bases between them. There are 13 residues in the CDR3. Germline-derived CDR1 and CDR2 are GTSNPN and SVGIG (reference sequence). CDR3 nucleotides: TGTGCCTGGAGTCGGGCAGATCACAATGAGCAGTTCTTC. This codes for CAWSRADHNEQFF.

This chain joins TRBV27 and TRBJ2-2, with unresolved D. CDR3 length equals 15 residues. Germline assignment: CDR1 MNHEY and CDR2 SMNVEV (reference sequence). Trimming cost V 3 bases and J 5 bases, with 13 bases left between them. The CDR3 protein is CASSFLLAETGELFF. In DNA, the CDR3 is TGTGCCAGCAGTTTCCTCCTCGCGGAGACCGGGGAGCTGTTTTTT.

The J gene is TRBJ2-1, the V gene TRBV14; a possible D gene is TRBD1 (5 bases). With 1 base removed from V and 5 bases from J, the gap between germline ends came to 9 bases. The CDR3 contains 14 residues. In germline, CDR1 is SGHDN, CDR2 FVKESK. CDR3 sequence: CASSQVRQHNEQFF. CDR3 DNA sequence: TGTGCCAGCAGCCAAGTGAGACAGCACAATGAGCAGTTCTTC.

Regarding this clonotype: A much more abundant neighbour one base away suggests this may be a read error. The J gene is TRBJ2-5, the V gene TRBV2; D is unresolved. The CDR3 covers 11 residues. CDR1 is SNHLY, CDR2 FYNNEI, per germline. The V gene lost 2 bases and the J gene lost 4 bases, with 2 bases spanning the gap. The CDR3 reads CASSELETQYF. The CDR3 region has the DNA TGTGCCAGCAGTGAACTAGAGACCCAGTACTTC.

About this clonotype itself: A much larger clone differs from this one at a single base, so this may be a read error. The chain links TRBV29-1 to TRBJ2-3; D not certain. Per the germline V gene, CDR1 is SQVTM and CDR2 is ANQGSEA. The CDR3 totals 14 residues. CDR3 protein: CSVEPSESTATQYF. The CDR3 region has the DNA TGCAGCGTTGAACCTTCGGAGAGCACAGCTACGCAGTATTTT.

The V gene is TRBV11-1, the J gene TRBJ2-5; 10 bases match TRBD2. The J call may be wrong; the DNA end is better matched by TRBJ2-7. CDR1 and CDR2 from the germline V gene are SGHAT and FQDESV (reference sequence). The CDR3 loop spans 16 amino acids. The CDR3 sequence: CASSLNFGTSDYEQYF. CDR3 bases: TGTGCCAGCAGCCTGAACTTCGGGACTAGCGACTACGAGCAGTACTTC.

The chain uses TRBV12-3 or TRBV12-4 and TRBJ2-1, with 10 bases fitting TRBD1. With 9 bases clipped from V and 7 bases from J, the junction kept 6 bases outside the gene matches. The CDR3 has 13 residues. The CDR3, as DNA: TGTGCCAGTAGGGGACAGGGGTTGAATGAGCAGTTCTTC. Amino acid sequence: CASRGQGLNEQFF.

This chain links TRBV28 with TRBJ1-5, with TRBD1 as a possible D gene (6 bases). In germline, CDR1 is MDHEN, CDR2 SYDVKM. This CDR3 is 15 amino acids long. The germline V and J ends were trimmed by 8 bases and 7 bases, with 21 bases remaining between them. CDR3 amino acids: CASVTSRDNRQPQHF. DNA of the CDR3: TGTGCCAGCGTGACGTCCCGGGACAATCGGCAGCCCCAGCATTTT. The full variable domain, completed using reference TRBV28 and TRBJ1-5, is DVKVTQSSRYLVKRTGEKVFLECVQDMDHENMFWYRQDPGLGLRLIYFSYDVKMKEKGDIPEGYSVSREKKERFSLILESASTNQTSMYLCASVTSRDNRQPQHFGDGTRLSIL.